These 15 T cell receptor beta chains came from one sample sequenced in a study of shared clonotypes between healthy human individuals. The method was immunoSEQ multiplex PCR; TCRdb's version includes in-frame clones alone and lacks a portion of them. Here the sample spans 1,500,000 or so clones, approximately 96% being singletons. Sample: naive CD4+ T cells sorted from blood. Subset defined: CD45RA+ positively selected. Source of these receptors: a young man in good health.

The chain couples TRBV9 to TRBJ2-2; perhaps TRBD2 as D (6 bases). The CDR3 length is 14 residues. The V gene's germline CDR1 is SGDLS and CDR2 YYNGEE. Trimming left V 7 bases short and J 8 bases short, with 18 bases between. CDR3 DNA sequence: TGTGCCAGCGCTCCGACTAGTCTGAGTGGGGAGCTGTTTTTT. It encodes CASAPTSLSGELFF.

This chain connects TRBV6-5 to TRBJ1-2; D unclear. V dropped 2 bases and J dropped 4 bases, with 11 bases sitting between them. The CDR3 spans 14 residues. The germline CDR1 and CDR2 sequences are MNHEY and SVGAGI. This CDR3 is CASSYNGQGYGYTF. The CDR3 DNA is TGTGCCAGCAGTTACAATGGGCAAGGCTATGGCTACACCTTC.

The chain links TRBV5-1 to TRBJ2-1; no firm D call. CDR1 is SGHRS, CDR2 YFSETQ, per germline. The CDR3 sequence is 16 residues long. Trimming removed 2 bases at V and 1 base at J, with 13 bases between. In DNA form, the CDR3 reads TGCGCCAGCAGCTTCAGGTTCGACGTTTCCTACAATGAGCAGTTCTTC. It translates to CASSFRFDVSYNEQFF.

The chain is built from TRBV5-4 and TRBJ1-1, with D maybe TRBD1 (5 bases). Germline CDR1 SGHNT, CDR2 YYREEE (reference sequence). Trimming left V 1 base short and J 1 base short, with 14 bases between. This CDR3 region has 16 residues. In DNA, the CDR3 is TGTGCCAGCAGCTTGTTTCGACAGTCAGCGAACACTGAAGCTTTCTTT. Protein: CASSLFRQSANTEAFF.

The CDR3 spells CASSPTTGQGSYEQYF. The CDR3 DNA is TGCGCCAGCAGCCCCACCACGGGACAGGGTTCCTACGAGCAGTACTTC. The rearrangement joins TRBV5-1 to TRBJ2-7; 9 bases are shared with TRBD1. Germline V lookup: CDR1 SGHRS, CDR2 YFSETQ. The CDR3 extends over 16 amino acids. J lost 1 base, V lost 4 bases, and 9 bases had no gene match.

V usage is TRBV18 and J usage is TRBJ2-2; D gene uncertain. This CDR3 spans 13 amino acids. Germline V lookup: CDR1 KGHSH, CDR2 LQKENI. Trimming shortened V by 3 bases and J by 0 bases, and 2 bases separated the two germline ends. CDR3 loop: CASSPSNTGELFF. The CDR3 DNA reads as TGTGCCAGCTCACCCTCGAACACCGGGGAGCTGTTTTTT.

This sequence joins TRBV5-1 and TRBJ2-3; unclear D gene. With 4 bases removed from V and 2 bases from J, the gap between germline ends came to 11 bases. The germline V gene encodes CDR1 SGHRS and CDR2 YFSETQ. The CDR3 runs 14 residues. The CDR3 sequence is CASSNGPYTDTQYF. The CDR3 nucleotides are TGCGCCAGCAGCAATGGACCCTACACAGATACGCAGTATTTT.

This sequence joins TRBV7-9 and TRBJ2-7; 8 bases map to TRBD1. J lost 7 bases, V lost 4 bases, and 12 bases had no gene match. CDR3 length equals 15 residues. CDR1 and CDR2 from the germline V gene are SEHNR and FQNEAQ (reference sequence). The CDR3 here is CASSSGTGPTNEQYF. DNA of the CDR3: TGTGCCAGCAGCTCAGGGACAGGCCCCACGAATGAGCAGTACTTC. Looking up the rest from reference TRBV7-9 and TRBJ2-7 gives the full variable domain: DTGVSQNPRHKITKRGQNVTFRCDPISEHNRLYWYRQTLGQGPEFLTYFQNEAQLEKSRLLSDRFSAERPKGSFSTLEIQRTEQGDSAMYLCASSSGTGPTNEQYFGPGTRLTVT.

This chain joins TRBV7-3 and TRBJ2-6; D is uncertain. V lost 5 bases and J lost 4, with 12 bases in between. Germline CDR1 reads SGHTA; CDR2 reads FQGTGA. CDR3 length: 15 residues. In DNA, the CDR3 is TGTGCCAGCAGCCCCCAAACTGACGGGGCCAACGTCCTGACTTTC. Its protein product is CASSPQTDGANVLTF.

Worth noting for this clone: Distinct nucleotide sequences in the sample also encode this CDR3. The chain is built from TRBV5-6 and TRBJ2-7, with unresolved D. This CDR3 has 15 amino acids. V was clipped by 1 base and J by 3 bases, with 14 bases between them. Germline CDR1 and CDR2: SGHDT and YYEEEE. CDR3 amino acids: CASSLFARRHYEQYF. For the CDR3, the DNA is TGTGCCAGCAGCTTGTTTGCCAGGAGACACTACGAGCAGTACTTC.

This chain joins TRBV6-6 and TRBJ2-3; 7 bases align to TRBD2. After removal of 5 bases from V and 5 bases from J, the junction contained 10 bases not matched to a gene. The CDR3 runs to 15 residues. Germline lookup yields CDR1 MNHNY and CDR2 SVGAGI (reference sequence). The CDR3 loop reads CASSGLVGTKDTQYF. DNA for the CDR3: TGTGCCAGCAGTGGACTAGTAGGAACGAAAGATACGCAGTATTTT.

The V and J genes are TRBV5-1 and TRBJ2-3, with D unclear. CDR3 length: 16 residues. V was trimmed by 1 base and J by 1 base, leaving 13 bases between them. CDR1 and CDR2 from the germline V gene are SGHRS and YFSETQ. The CDR3 DNA is TGCGCCAGCAGCTTGTTAGCCGGGCGCGGCACAGATACGCAGTATTTT. Protein sequence: CASSLLAGRGTDTQYF.

This clone was found once. The CDR3 bases are TGCGCCAGCAGGAGCACTTCCATAACTCTCAATGAGCAGTTCTTC. Residues: CASRSTSITLNEQFF. This chain links TRBV10-2 with TRBJ2-1; D gene ambiguous. CDR1 and CDR2 (germline): WSHSY, SAAADI. This CDR3 contains 15 residues. V lost 6 bases and J 6 bases, leaving 18 bases between the germline ends.

This chain links TRBV14 with TRBJ2-3; unclear D gene. The germline CDR1 and CDR2 sequences are SGHDN and FVKESK. Trimming removed 1 base at V and 4 bases at J, with 9 bases between. The CDR3 length is 14 residues. The CDR3: CASSQGTSSDTQYF. CDR3 bases: TGTGCCAGCAGCCAAGGAACGTCATCAGATACGCAGTATTTT.

The sample holds one count of this clone. The chain uses TRBV7-3 and TRBJ2-3, with D maybe TRBD2 (5 bases). CDR3 length equals 13 residues. The V and J ends lost 4 bases and 6 bases respectively, with 11 bases between them. The V gene's germline CDR1 is SGHTA and CDR2 FQGTGA. DNA for the CDR3: TGTGCCAGCAGCTCCCGGCCGGGGGATACGCAGTATTTT. Translated: CASSSRPGDTQYF. The variable domain in full, with the rest retrieved from reference TRBV7-3 and TRBJ2-3, is GAGVSQTPSNKVTEKGKYVELRCDPISGHTALYWYRQSLGQGPEFLIYFQGTGAADDSGLPNDRFFAVRPEGSVSTLKIQRTERGDSAVYLCASSSRPGDTQYFGPGTRLTVL.